Ten or more counts support the clone carrying this T cell receptor beta chain. Its antigen is not identified. MiXCR, run by TCRdb on the 5' RACE reads, gives a single entry per CDR3 protein. In the table there are 240,000 or so distinct CDR3 sequences, around 10% of which are singletons. The data stem from a study of CD8 T cells in ankylosing spondylitis. Broader study findings: Some motif variants had been reported before (in reactive arthritis synovial fluid and blood). Researchers reportedly found disease-linked clones significantly enriched in matched ankylosing spondylitis synovial fluid.

This CDR3 has 13 amino acids. Trimming took 4 bases from V and 5 from J, leaving 12 bases between them. Germline CDR1 reads SGHRS; CDR2 reads YFSETQ. This sequence joins TRBV5-1 and TRBJ1-1; a possible D gene is TRBD1 (6 bases). The sample taken for sequencing was blood, either unsorted or a sorted T cell fraction (not recorded which). The source is a male donor with ankylosing spondylitis or in good health (not recorded which). The CDR3: CASSAYRATEAFF. The CDR3 DNA is TGCGCCAGCAGCGCATACAGGGCGACTGAAGCTTTCTTT.